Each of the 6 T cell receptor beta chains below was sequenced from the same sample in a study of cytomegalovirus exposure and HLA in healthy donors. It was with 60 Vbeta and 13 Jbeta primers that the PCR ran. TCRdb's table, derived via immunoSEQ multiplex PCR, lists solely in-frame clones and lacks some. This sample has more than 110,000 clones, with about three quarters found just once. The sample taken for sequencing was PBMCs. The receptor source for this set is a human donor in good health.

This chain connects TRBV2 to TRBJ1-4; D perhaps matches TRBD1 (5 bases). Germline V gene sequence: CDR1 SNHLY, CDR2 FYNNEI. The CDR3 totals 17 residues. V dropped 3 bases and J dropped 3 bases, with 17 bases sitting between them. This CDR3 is CASSERGERGANEKLFF. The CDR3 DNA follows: TGTGCCAGCAGTGAGAGAGGGGAGCGGGGCGCTAATGAAAAACTGTTTTTT.

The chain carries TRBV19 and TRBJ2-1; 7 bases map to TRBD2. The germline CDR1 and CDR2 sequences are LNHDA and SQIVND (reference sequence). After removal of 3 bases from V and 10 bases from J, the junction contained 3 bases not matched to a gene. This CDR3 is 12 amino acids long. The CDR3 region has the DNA TGTGCCAGTAGTATCGAAGCGGGAGAGCAGTTCTTC. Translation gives CASSIEAGEQFF.

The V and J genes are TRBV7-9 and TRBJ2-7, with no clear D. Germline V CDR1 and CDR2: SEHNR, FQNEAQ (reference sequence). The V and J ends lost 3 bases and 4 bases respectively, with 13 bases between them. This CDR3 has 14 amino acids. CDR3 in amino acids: CASSLEVAPYEQYF. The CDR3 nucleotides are TGTGCCAGCAGCTTGGAAGTAGCCCCGTACGAGCAGTACTTC.

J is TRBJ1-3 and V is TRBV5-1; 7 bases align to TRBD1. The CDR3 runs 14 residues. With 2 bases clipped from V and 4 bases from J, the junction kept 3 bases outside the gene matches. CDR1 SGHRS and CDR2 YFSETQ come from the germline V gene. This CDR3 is CASSLQGPGNTIYF. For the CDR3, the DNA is TGCGCCAGCAGCTTACAGGGGCCCGGAAACACCATATATTTT.

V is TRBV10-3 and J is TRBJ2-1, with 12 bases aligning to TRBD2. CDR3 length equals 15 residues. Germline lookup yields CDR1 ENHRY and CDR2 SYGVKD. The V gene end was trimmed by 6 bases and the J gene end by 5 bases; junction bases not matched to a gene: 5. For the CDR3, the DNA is TGTGCCATCAGCTCGACTAGCGGGAGCGACAATGAGCAGTTCTTC. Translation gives CAISSTSGSDNEQFF.

CDR3 region: CASSTGDGLPYF. CDR3 coding DNA: TGTGCCAGCTCCACAGGGGACGGCCTACCGTACTTC. The chain is built from TRBV18 and TRBJ2-7; 7 nucleotides agree with TRBD1. Trimming cost V 6 bases and J 12 bases; bases outside gene matches: 11. There are 12 residues in the CDR3. Germline values: CDR1 KGHSH, CDR2 LQKENI. The full variable domain, in which reference TRBV18 and TRBJ2-7 provide the parts outside the CDR3, is NAGVMQNPRHLVRRRGQEARLRCSPMKGHSHVYWYRQLPEEGLKFMVYLQKENIIDESGMPKERFSAEFPKEGPSILRIQQVVRGDSAAYFCASSTGDGLPYFGPGTRLTVT.